These T cell receptor beta chains were read from a single sample in a study of CD8 T cells in ankylosing spondylitis. Each CDR3 protein is one row after TCRdb ran MiXCR on the 5' RACE reads. The data show roughly 470,000 distinct CDR3 sequences, with 25% to 30% seen just once and 0.85% to 1% held by the top ten. Sequencing used blood, either unsorted or a sorted T cell fraction (not recorded which). These receptors all stem from a male donor with ankylosing spondylitis. CDR3s include the opening cysteine and the closing phenylalanine or tryptophan. Each record gives: J gene, CDR3 length, V gene, CDR3 protein.

>TRBJ1-4|14|TRBV11-2
CASSLGEGHEKLFF
>TRBJ2-3|14|TRBV19
CASNLGIGERAQYF
>TRBJ2-2|15|TRBV14
CASSQKQGATGELFF
>TRBJ2-3|16|TRBV11-2
CASSPGAHSSTDTQYF
>TRBJ1-6|13|TRBV12-3/TRBV12-4
CASSLDLGSPLHF
>TRBJ2-1|18|TRBV12-3/TRBV12-4
CASSSSAGGGSSYNEQFF
>TRBJ2-5|16|TRBV5-4
CASSTSRGEGEETQYF
>TRBJ2-2|16|TRBV7-7
CASSLNAGANTGELFF
>TRBJ2-1|16|TRBV13
CASTLKRRSSYNEQFF
>TRBJ2-2|15|TRBV2
CASSWDTSNTGELFF
>TRBJ1-1|12|TRBV7-9
CASGDIGDEAFF
>TRBJ2-7|14|TRBV20-1
CSATPAGALYEQYF
>TRBJ2-5|14|TRBV11-2
CASSTGTGGGTQYF
>TRBJ2-1|15|TRBV3-1
CASSPRDWSRNEQFF